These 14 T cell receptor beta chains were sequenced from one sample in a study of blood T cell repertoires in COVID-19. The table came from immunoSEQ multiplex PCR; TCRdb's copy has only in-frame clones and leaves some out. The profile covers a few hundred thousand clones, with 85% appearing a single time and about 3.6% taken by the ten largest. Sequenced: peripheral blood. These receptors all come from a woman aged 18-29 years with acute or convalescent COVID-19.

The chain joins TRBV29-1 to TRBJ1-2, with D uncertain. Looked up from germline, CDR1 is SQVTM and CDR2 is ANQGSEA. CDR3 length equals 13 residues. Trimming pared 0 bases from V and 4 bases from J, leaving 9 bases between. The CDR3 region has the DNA TGCAGCGTTGAAGATCCCCGGGGCTATGGCTACACCTTC. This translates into CSVEDPRGYGYTF.

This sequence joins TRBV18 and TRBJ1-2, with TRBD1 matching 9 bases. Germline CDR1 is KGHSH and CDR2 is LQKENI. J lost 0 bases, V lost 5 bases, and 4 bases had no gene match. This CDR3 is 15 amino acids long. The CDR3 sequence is CASSGTGLANYGYTF. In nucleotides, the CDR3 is TGTGCCAGCTCAGGGACAGGGTTAGCTAACTATGGCTACACCTTC.

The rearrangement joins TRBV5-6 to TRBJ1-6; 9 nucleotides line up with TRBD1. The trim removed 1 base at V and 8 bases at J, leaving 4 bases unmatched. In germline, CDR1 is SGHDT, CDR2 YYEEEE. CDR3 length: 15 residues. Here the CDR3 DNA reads TGTGCCAGCAGCTTGCCGGACAGGGGTGATTCACCCCTCCACTTT. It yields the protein CASSLPDRGDSPLHF.

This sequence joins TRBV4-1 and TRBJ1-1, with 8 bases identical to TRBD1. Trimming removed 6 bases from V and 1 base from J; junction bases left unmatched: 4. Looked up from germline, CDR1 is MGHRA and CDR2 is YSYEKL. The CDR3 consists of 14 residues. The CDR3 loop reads CASRLGQGNTEAFF. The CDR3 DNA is TGCGCCAGCAGGCTCGGACAGGGGAACACTGAAGCTTTCTTT.

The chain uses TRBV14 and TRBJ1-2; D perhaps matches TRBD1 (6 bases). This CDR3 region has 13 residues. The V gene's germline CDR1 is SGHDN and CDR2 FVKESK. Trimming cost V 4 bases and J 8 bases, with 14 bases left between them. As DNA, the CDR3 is TGTGCCAGCAGCCCCTGGACAGTTAGGGGCTACACCTTC. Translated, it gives CASSPWTVRGYTF.

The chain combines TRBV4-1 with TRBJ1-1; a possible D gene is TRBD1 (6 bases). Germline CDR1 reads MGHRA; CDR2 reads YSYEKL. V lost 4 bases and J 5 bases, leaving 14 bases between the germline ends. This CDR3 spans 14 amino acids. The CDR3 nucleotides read TGCGCCAGCAGCCGTCGCGGGGGGCAGACTGAAGCTTTCTTT. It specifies CASSRRGGQTEAFF.

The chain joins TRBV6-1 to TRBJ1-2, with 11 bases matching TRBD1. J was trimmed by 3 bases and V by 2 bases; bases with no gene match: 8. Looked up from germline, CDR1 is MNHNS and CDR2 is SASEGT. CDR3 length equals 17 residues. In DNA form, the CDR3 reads TGTGCCAGCAGTGAATTAGGGGGACAGGGGGGATACTATGGCTACACCTTC. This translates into CASSELGGQGGYYGYTF.

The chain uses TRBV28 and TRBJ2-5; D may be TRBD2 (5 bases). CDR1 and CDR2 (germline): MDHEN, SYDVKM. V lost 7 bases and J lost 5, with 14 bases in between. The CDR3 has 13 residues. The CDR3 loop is CASTSRERETQYF. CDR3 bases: TGTGCCAGCACCTCGAGGGAACGGGAGACCCAGTACTTC.

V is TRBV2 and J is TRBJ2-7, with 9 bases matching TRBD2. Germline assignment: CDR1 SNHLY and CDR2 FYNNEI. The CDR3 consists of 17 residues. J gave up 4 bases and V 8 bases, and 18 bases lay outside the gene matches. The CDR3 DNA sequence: TGTGCCAGCCATCTGGGTGGAGCGGGAGGTAGGGTATACGAGCAGTACTTC. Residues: CASHLGGAGGRVYEQYF.

The CDR3 region has the DNA TGCGCCAGCAGTGATTATTTTGGAGGGACTGAAGCTTTCTTT. Translated, it gives CASSDYFGGTEAFF. This sequence joins TRBV10-2 and TRBJ1-1; D gene unclear. V lost 3 bases and J 5 bases, leaving 13 bases between the germline ends. Germline V gene data show CDR1 as WSHSY and CDR2 as SAAADI. The CDR3 covers 14 residues.

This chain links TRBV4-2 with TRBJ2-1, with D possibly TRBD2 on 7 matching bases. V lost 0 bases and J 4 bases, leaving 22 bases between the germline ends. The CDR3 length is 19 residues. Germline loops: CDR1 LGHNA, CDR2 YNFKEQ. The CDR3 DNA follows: TGTGCCAGCAGCCAAGATGCAATGTGGGGGGGCCGGTCTTACAATGAGCAGTTCTTC. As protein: CASSQDAMWGGRSYNEQFF.

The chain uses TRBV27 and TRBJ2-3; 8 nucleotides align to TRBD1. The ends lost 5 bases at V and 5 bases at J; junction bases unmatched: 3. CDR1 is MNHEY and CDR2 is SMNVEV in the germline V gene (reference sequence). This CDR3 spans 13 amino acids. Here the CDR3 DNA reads TGTGCCAGCAGTGAGACAGGGGTAGATACGCAGTATTTT. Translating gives CASSETGVDTQYF.

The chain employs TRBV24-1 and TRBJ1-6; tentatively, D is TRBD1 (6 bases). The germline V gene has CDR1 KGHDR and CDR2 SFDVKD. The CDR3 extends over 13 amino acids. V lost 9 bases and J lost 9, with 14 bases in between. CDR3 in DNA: TGTGCCACCCGGGACACGGAGTTTTCACCCCTCCACTTT. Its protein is CATRDTEFSPLHF.

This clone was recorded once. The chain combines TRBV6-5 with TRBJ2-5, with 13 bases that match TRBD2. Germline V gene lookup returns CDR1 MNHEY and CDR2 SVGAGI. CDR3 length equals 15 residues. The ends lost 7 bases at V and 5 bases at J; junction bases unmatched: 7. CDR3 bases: TGTGCCAGCACAACGGCGGGACTAGCGGGGGAGACCCAGTACTTC. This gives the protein CASTTAGLAGETQYF.